These 10 T cell receptor beta chains were all obtained from the same sample, sequenced in a study of shared clonotypes between healthy human individuals. Assay used: immunoSEQ multiplex PCR; TCRdb lists only in-frame clones, some missing. The repertoire holds 2 million to 2.5 million clones, with roughly 90% as singletons. Sequences were obtained from naive CD4+ T cells from PBMCs. Subset indicated: CD45RA+ positively selected. Source of these receptors: a man in his late teens or twenties in good health. Some clones in this sample may be carry-over from other donors' samples.

CDR3 residues: CASSGTDSSYNEQFF. CDR3 DNA sequence: TGTGCCAGCAGTGGCACGGACAGCTCCTACAATGAGCAGTTCTTC. V is TRBV27 and J is TRBJ2-1; tentative D call: TRBD1 (6 bases). Looked up from germline, CDR1 is MNHEY and CDR2 is SMNVEV (reference sequence). The CDR3 totals 15 residues. Trimming stripped 5 bases from V and 0 bases from J, with 11 bases between.

The chain links TRBV25-1 to TRBJ2-2, with 10 bases fitting TRBD1. J gave up 4 bases and V 6 bases, and 8 bases lay outside the gene matches. CDR1 and CDR2 from the germline V gene are MGHDK and SYGVNS. This CDR3 region has 16 residues. In DNA, the CDR3 is TGTGCCAGCAGACCCGAGGGACAGGGGTCCACCGGGGAGCTGTTTTTT. Amino acid sequence: CASRPEGQGSTGELFF.

The rearrangement links TRBV5-1 to TRBJ1-1; D may be TRBD1 (6 bases). Germline loops: CDR1 SGHRS, CDR2 YFSETQ. Trimming removed 4 bases at V and 6 bases at J, with 16 bases between. The CDR3 sequence is 14 residues long. Here the CDR3 DNA reads TGCGCCAGCAGCAATCCAAGGGGGGGGCCTGAAGCTTTCTTT. Protein sequence: CASSNPRGGPEAFF.

This clone was observed once. The chain links TRBV25-1 to TRBJ2-2; D may be TRBD1 (5 bases). CDR3 length: 14 amino acids. V dropped 3 bases and J dropped 3 bases, with 8 bases sitting between them. The V gene's germline CDR1 is MGHDK and CDR2 SYGVNS. The DNA for the CDR3 is TGTGCCAGCAGTGACTCCAGGGACACCGGGGAGCTGTTTTTT. Translated: CASSDSRDTGELFF.

This chain uses TRBV6-6 with TRBJ2-7; 10 nucleotides agree with TRBD2. CDR1 and CDR2 (germline): MNHNY, SVGAGI (reference sequence). There are 15 residues in the CDR3. V dropped 0 bases and J dropped 5; count of bases not matched to a gene: 4. The CDR3 nucleotides read TGTGCCAGCAGTTACTCTGCACTAGCGGGAAACGAGCAGTACTTC. Translating it yields CASSYSALAGNEQYF.

The chain couples TRBV5-6 to TRBJ2-7; TRBD1 might be the D (6 bases). The length of the CDR3 is 16 residues. The germline gives CDR1 SGHDT, CDR2 YYEEEE. The V gene lost 4 bases and the J gene lost 4 bases, with 21 bases spanning the gap. The CDR3 loop is CASSAYRDTTNYEQYF. The CDR3 coding sequence is TGTGCCAGCAGCGCCTACCGGGACACTACCAATTACGAGCAGTACTTC.

V and J are TRBV27 and TRBJ1-2, with D tentatively TRBD1 (5 bases). Germline CDR1 MNHEY, CDR2 SMNVEV (reference sequence). CDR3 length: 14 residues. Trimming left V 2 bases short and J 5 bases short, with 12 bases between. The CDR3 DNA is TGTGCCAGCAGTTTAGTTTCGACAGCATATGGCTACACCTTC. Encoded protein: CASSLVSTAYGYTF.

The table lists this clone with a few counts. The chain carries TRBV19 and TRBJ1-1, with TRBD1 as a possible D gene (6 bases). CDR1 and CDR2 from the germline V gene are LNHDA and SQIVND (reference sequence). The CDR3 is 13 amino acids. Trimming left V 6 bases short and J 4 bases short, with 12 bases between. The chain's CDR3 is CASSLQGFTEAFF. The CDR3 coding sequence is TGTGCCAGTAGCCTACAGGGATTCACTGAAGCTTTCTTT.

A remark on this clone: Other DNA sequences in the sample encode the same CDR3. The chain uses TRBV5-1 and TRBJ2-3; 7 bases are a match to TRBD2. The V and J ends lost 4 bases and 2 bases, in that order; junction bases with no gene match: 4. The CDR3 runs 14 residues. The germline V gene has CDR1 SGHRS and CDR2 YFSETQ. This chain's CDR3 is CASSLGTITDTQYF. The CDR3 DNA sequence: TGCGCCAGCAGCCTAGGGACTATCACAGATACGCAGTATTTT.

V and J are TRBV30 and TRBJ1-1; maybe TRBD1 (5 bases). Germline assignment: CDR1 GTSNPN and CDR2 SVGIG (reference sequence). The CDR3 runs to 13 residues. V shed 0 bases and J shed 8 bases, with 13 bases lying between them. CDR3 nucleotide sequence: TGTGCCTGGAGTGTGGGATGGGGGGTAGAAGCTTTCTTT. Its translation is CAWSVGWGVEAFF. Variable domain in full (rest from reference TRBV30 and TRBJ1-1): SQTIHQWPATLVQPVGSPLSLECTVEGTSNPNLYWYRQAAGRGLQLLFYSVGIGQISSEVPQNLSASRPQDRQFILSSKKLLLSDSGFYLCAWSVGWGVEAFFGQGTRLTVV.